Presented here are 24 T cell receptor beta chains from one specimen sequenced in a study of CD8 T cells in Susac syndrome. The authors reverse transcribed roughly 0.5 to 1 ug RNA with random hexamers. In TCRdb, the immunoSEQ multiplex PCR reads were re-called with MiXCR into one record per CDR3 protein. The table lists 95,000 to 150,000 distinct CDR3 sequences, around 94% of them singletons. Sequencing was carried out using CD8+ T cells from PBMCs. All receptors derive from a human donor with Susac syndrome.

This sequence joins TRBV29-1 and TRBJ2-2; D possibly corresponds to TRBD2 (5 bases). Germline-derived CDR1 and CDR2 are SQVTM and ANQGSEA. The CDR3 sequence is 15 residues long. The V gene lost 4 bases and the J gene lost 4 bases, with 16 bases spanning the gap. CDR3 loop: CSVVPTSVGTGELFF. Written as DNA, the CDR3 is TGCAGCGTTGTCCCTACTAGTGTTGGCACCGGGGAGCTGTTTTTT.

The chain has TRBV11-2 and TRBJ2-7, with D possibly being TRBD1 or TRBD2 (5 bases each). This CDR3 has 12 residues. The germline V and J ends were trimmed by 3 bases and 7 bases, with 10 bases remaining between them. The germline V gene has CDR1 SGHAT and CDR2 FQNNGV. The CDR3 region is CASSLGREEQYF. CDR3 DNA: TGTGCCAGCAGCTTGGGACGAGAGGAGCAGTACTTC.

CDR3 residues: CASSQDRVETQYF. CDR3 nucleotide sequence: TGTGCCAGCAGCCAAGATCGGGTGGAGACCCAGTACTTC. The chain joins TRBV3-1 to TRBJ2-5; D is uncertain. Trimming shortened V by 0 bases and J by 5 bases, and 7 bases separated the two germline ends. The CDR3 consists of 13 residues. The germline CDR1 and CDR2 sequences are LGHDT and YNNKEL (reference sequence).

The chain is built from TRBV20-1 and TRBJ2-5; 8 bases are shared with TRBD2. The CDR3 covers 14 residues. With 0 bases clipped from V and 3 bases from J, the junction kept 3 bases outside the gene matches. From germline, CDR1 is DFQATT and CDR2 SNEGSKA (reference sequence). The chain's CDR3 is CSARDPAGEETQYF. As DNA, the CDR3 is TGCAGTGCTAGAGACCCAGCGGGGGAAGAGACCCAGTACTTC.

By its share, this clonotype is medium-sized. J is TRBJ2-7 and V is TRBV5-4; TRBD1 aligns across 9 bases. J gave up 0 bases and V 7 bases, and 5 bases lay outside the gene matches. Germline V gives CDR1 SGHNT, CDR2 YYREEE (reference sequence). The CDR3 loop spans 14 amino acids. The CDR3 DNA follows: TGTGCCAGCTCACCGGGACAGGGCTCCTACGAGCAGTACTTC. Protein product: CASSPGQGSYEQYF.

This chain uses TRBV7-8 with TRBJ2-7; TRBD1 aligns across 9 bases. V lost 8 bases to trimming and J lost 3 bases; unmatched junction nucleotides: 8. The germline CDR1 and CDR2 sequences are SGHVS and FQNEAQ. The CDR3 sequence is 14 residues long. CDR3 protein: CASGAGQGLYEQYF. The CDR3 DNA reads as TGTGCCAGCGGGGCGGGACAGGGCCTCTACGAGCAGTACTTC.

This clonotype occurred once. This chain uses TRBV6-5 with TRBJ1-1; 8 bases fit TRBD1. V trimming: 4 bases; J trimming: 2 bases; junction bases outside the gene matches: 9. Germline V gene lookup returns CDR1 MNHEY and CDR2 SVGAGI. The CDR3 has 16 amino acids. This CDR3 is CASSSQMGQDNTEAFF. CDR3 coding DNA: TGTGCCAGCAGTTCCCAAATGGGACAGGACAACACTGAAGCTTTCTTT.

The rearrangement uses TRBV6-5 and TRBJ1-2; no clear D gene. CDR3 length equals 13 residues. CDR1 and CDR2 (germline): MNHEY, SVGAGI. V dropped 2 bases and J dropped 2 bases, with 6 bases sitting between them. The CDR3 region is CASSYHRNYGYTF. The DNA for the CDR3 is TGTGCCAGCAGTTACCACAGAAACTATGGCTACACCTTC.

The chain combines TRBV4-1 with TRBJ1-2; no firm D call. Germline-derived CDR1 and CDR2 are MGHRA and YSYEKL. The CDR3 contains 15 residues. V shed 2 bases and J shed 1 base, with 11 bases lying between them. CDR3 nucleotides: TGCGCCAGCAGCCAAACTCGGGAGAGTAACTATGGCTACACCTTC. This translates into CASSQTRESNYGYTF.

The J gene is TRBJ2-7, the V gene TRBV29-1, with no clear D. There are 12 residues in the CDR3. V was clipped by 0 bases and J by 4 bases, with 7 bases between them. CDR1 is SQVTM, CDR2 ANQGSEA, per germline. The CDR3 reads CSVEERDYEQYF. As DNA, the CDR3 is TGCAGCGTTGAAGAAAGGGATTACGAGCAGTACTTC.

The rearrangement joins TRBV6-2 or TRBV6-3 to TRBJ1-2; D is possibly TRBD1 (5 bases). Between the trimmed V and J ends, which lost 7 bases and 5 bases, there was a span of 11 bases. Germline V gene sequence: CDR1 MNHEY, CDR2 SVGEGT. CDR3 length equals 12 residues. Here the CDR3 reads CASTPGQYGYTF. In DNA, the CDR3 is TGTGCCAGCACCCCAGGGCAGTATGGCTACACCTTC.

CDR3 nucleotide sequence: TGCAGCGTGACTAGCGGGGAGAACACCGGGGAGCTGTTTTTT. Amino acids: CSVTSGENTGELFF. This sequence joins TRBV29-1 and TRBJ2-2; 11 nucleotides line up with TRBD2. The CDR3 sequence is 14 residues long. The germline CDR1 and CDR2 sequences are SQVTM and ANQGSEA. V dropped 6 bases and J dropped 1; count of bases not matched to a gene: 1.

The chain combines TRBV25-1 with TRBJ2-3, with 9 bases aligning to TRBD1. CDR3 length: 15 residues. Germline CDR1 reads MGHDK; CDR2 reads SYGVNS. J lost 5 bases, V lost 1 base, and 4 bases had no gene match. CDR3 sequence: CASSEWRQGGDTQYF. The CDR3 nucleotides are TGTGCCAGCAGTGAATGGAGACAGGGGGGAGATACGCAGTATTTT.

CDR3 sequence (DNA): TGCAGCGTTGAAGGTGTAGTAGCGGGGAAAGGAGCCGCAGATACGCAGTATTTT. Its protein product is CSVEGVVAGKGAADTQYF. This chain uses TRBV29-1 with TRBJ2-3; 8 bases are shared with TRBD2. Germline CDR1 reads SQVTM; CDR2 reads ANQGSEA. This CDR3 comprises 18 residues. With V trimmed by 1 base and J by 4 bases, 16 bases remained unmatched.

The chain uses TRBV7-2 and TRBJ1-5; D is possibly TRBD1 (6 bases). CDR3 length: 11 residues. The V end lost 4 bases, the J end lost 11 bases, and 9 bases lay between the germline ends. Germline-derived CDR1 and CDR2 are SGHTA and FQGNSA. As DNA, the CDR3 is TGTGCCAGCAGCTCCGGACAGTCCCAGCATTTT. Its protein is CASSSGQSQHF.

The CDR3: CSVEGPRDRDMETQYF. CDR3 DNA sequence: TGCAGCGTTGAGGGCCCCCGGGACAGGGATATGGAGACCCAGTACTTC. The V and J genes are TRBV29-1 and TRBJ2-5, with TRBD1 matching 9 bases. Germline values: CDR1 SQVTM, CDR2 ANQGSEA. This CDR3 has 16 residues. V was pared by 3 bases and J by 5 bases, with 13 bases of the junction left unmatched.

The chain recombines TRBV19 with TRBJ2-1; D is unclear. The CDR3 loop spans 14 amino acids. CDR1 LNHDA and CDR2 SQIVND come from the germline V gene (reference sequence). Trimming took off 2 bases at V and 0 bases at J, with 5 bases between the two ends. The chain's CDR3 is CASSIPSSYNEQFF. CDR3 in DNA: TGTGCCAGTAGTATACCGAGCTCCTACAATGAGCAGTTCTTC.

The table lists this clonotype with a count of one. The V gene is TRBV20-1, the J gene TRBJ1-2; D perhaps matches TRBD1 (5 bases). Germline V CDR1 and CDR2: DFQATT, SNEGSKA (reference sequence). V lost 5 bases, J lost 1 base, and 17 bases lay in between. CDR3 size: 15 residues. For the CDR3, the DNA is TGCAGTGCTGATTCGAGCGACAGTTTTAACTATGGCTACACCTTC. Its protein product is CSADSSDSFNYGYTF.

The chain links TRBV7-8 to TRBJ2-7, with D perhaps TRBD2 (6 bases). CDR3 length equals 13 residues. Germline CDR1 reads SGHVS; CDR2 reads FQNEAQ. V was trimmed by 0 bases and J by 6 bases, leaving 9 bases between them. CDR3 loop: CASSLAGGGEQYF. The CDR3 DNA sequence: TGTGCCAGCAGCTTAGCGGGGGGTGGCGAGCAGTACTTC.

This chain joins TRBV7-7 and TRBJ2-7; 8 nucleotides agree with TRBD1. The germline V gene encodes CDR1 SSHAT and CDR2 FNYEAQ (reference sequence). Trimming cost V 4 bases and J 5 bases; bases outside gene matches: 4. CDR3 length: 13 amino acids. The CDR3 spells CASSSDRGDEQYF. The CDR3 DNA sequence: TGTGCCAGCAGCTCCGACAGGGGTGACGAGCAGTACTTC.

This chain links TRBV6-1 with TRBJ1-1, with D possibly matching TRBD1 (5 bases). Trimming cost V 8 bases and J 3 bases, with 22 bases left between them. CDR1 is MNHNS, CDR2 SASEGT, per germline. The CDR3 has 16 residues. CDR3 amino acids: CASGSPSGAKDTEAFF. CDR3 nucleotide sequence: TGTGCCAGCGGGTCCCCTTCCGGGGCGAAGGACACTGAAGCTTTCTTT.

The V call is TRBV9, the J call TRBJ2-3; D assignment may be TRBD1 or TRBD2 (5 bases each). V lost 2 bases and J 4 bases, leaving 20 bases between the germline ends. The CDR3 has 17 amino acids. The germline gives CDR1 SGDLS, CDR2 YYNGEE. CDR3 region: CASSVGRTGVKPDTQYF. For the CDR3, the DNA is TGTGCCAGCAGCGTGGGGCGGACCGGGGTTAAACCAGATACGCAGTATTTT.

The chain joins TRBV6-2 or TRBV6-3 to TRBJ2-7; TRBD1 matches at 7 bases. CDR3 length equals 15 residues. Germline trimming cut 7 bases from V and 2 bases from J; bases unmatched to any gene: 11. From germline, CDR1 is MNHEY and CDR2 SVGEGT. CDR3 DNA: TGTGCCAGCACCCAGGACAGGTTTTTAGCCTACGAGCAGTACTTC. It translates to CASTQDRFLAYEQYF.

V is TRBV6-2 or TRBV6-3 and J is TRBJ2-1, with D possibly called TRBD1 or TRBD2 (5 bases each). The V end was cut by 7 bases, the J end by 12 bases, with 16 bases between. The germline V gene encodes CDR1 MNHEY and CDR2 SVGEGT. The CDR3 is 12 residues long. The chain's CDR3 is CASTLGPPGQFF. In nucleotides, the CDR3 is TGTGCCAGCACTCTGGGACCGCCCGGGCAGTTCTTC.